Below, 26 T cell receptor beta chains from the same sample are listed, as sequenced in a study of cytomegalovirus exposure and HLA in healthy donors. Method: immunoSEQ multiplex PCR; TCRdb's copy keeps in-frame clones and lacks some. The profile shows roughly 190,000 clones, around 86% of them singletons. Source material: PBMCs. The receptor set was obtained from a young man in good health and CMV-seropositive.

This clone was observed a few times. V gene TRBV19 combines with J gene TRBJ2-7, with D possibly matching TRBD1 (5 bases). From germline, CDR1 is LNHDA and CDR2 SQIVND (reference sequence). The CDR3 runs to 13 residues. Trimming stripped 3 bases from V and 3 bases from J, with 9 bases between. CDR3 residues: CASSMIGDYEQYF. Here the CDR3 DNA reads TGTGCCAGTAGTATGATAGGGGACTACGAGCAGTACTTC.

This rearrangement joins TRBV29-1 to TRBJ2-7; D is ambiguous. This CDR3 region has 11 residues. The ends were cut back, 5 bases at V and 4 bases at J, with 9 bases in the middle. Per the germline V gene, CDR1 is SQVTM and CDR2 is ANQGSEA. Here the CDR3 reads CSVIEGYEQYF. The CDR3 bases are TGCAGCGTTATAGAAGGGTACGAGCAGTACTTC.

The chain uses TRBV7-2 and TRBJ2-3, with D perhaps given as TRBD1 or TRBD2 (6 bases each). The CDR3 is 16 amino acids. Germline assignment: CDR1 SGHTA and CDR2 FQGNSA. With 3 bases removed from V and 2 bases from J, the gap between germline ends came to 15 bases. CDR3 coding DNA: TGTGCCAGCAGCTTGGGGGGCCGCCCTCCCACAGATACGCAGTATTTT. Encoded protein: CASSLGGRPPTDTQYF.

The chain uses TRBV2 and TRBJ2-1; either TRBD1 or TRBD2 may fit D (6 bases each). The CDR3 extends over 15 amino acids. The V gene's germline CDR1 is SNHLY and CDR2 FYNNEI. V was clipped by 1 base and J by 2 bases, with 9 bases between them. The CDR3, as DNA: TGTGCCAGCAGTGAAGAGAGGGGGGCCTACAATGAGCAGTTCTTC. Residues: CASSEERGAYNEQFF.

The rearrangement uses TRBV19 and TRBJ2-3; 7 bases line up with TRBD1. This CDR3 spans 15 amino acids. Germline trimming cut 4 bases from V and 6 bases from J; bases unmatched to any gene: 10. The germline V gene has CDR1 LNHDA and CDR2 SQIVND (reference sequence). CDR3 coding DNA: TGTGCCAGTAGTACTGGGGTGACAGGGCCGGATACGCAGTATTTT. Protein: CASSTGVTGPDTQYF.

The chain recombines TRBV7-9 with TRBJ1-5; 7 bases map to TRBD1. In germline, CDR1 is SEHNR, CDR2 FQNEAQ (reference sequence). The ends lost 3 bases at V and 5 bases at J; junction bases unmatched: 10. The CDR3 has 16 residues. The CDR3 region is CASSFSGGGMDQPQHF. DNA of the CDR3: TGTGCCAGCAGCTTCAGTGGAGGGGGCATGGATCAGCCCCAGCATTTT.

The chain couples TRBV7-9 to TRBJ1-1, with 9 nucleotides matching TRBD1. The CDR3 runs to 16 residues. The germline V gene encodes CDR1 SEHNR and CDR2 FQNEAQ (reference sequence). Germline trimming cut 1 base from V and 4 bases from J; bases unmatched to any gene: 7. The CDR3 region is CASSLVPGTGFTEAFF. The CDR3 bases are TGTGCCAGCAGCTTAGTCCCCGGGACAGGGTTCACTGAAGCTTTCTTT.

This clone was detected only once. The V and J genes are TRBV4-3 and TRBJ2-7; no clear D. Germline V gene data show CDR1 as LGHNA and CDR2 as YSLEER. The CDR3 runs to 14 residues. Trimming cost V 0 bases and J 6 bases, with 12 bases left between them. Here the CDR3 reads CASSQEMGPFEQYF. The CDR3 region has the DNA TGCGCCAGCAGCCAAGAAATGGGCCCATTCGAGCAGTACTTC.

Regarding this clone: This sample includes further DNA sequences coding for the same CDR3. The chain couples TRBV5-1 to TRBJ2-7; D is possibly TRBD1 or TRBD2 (6 bases each). Germline values: CDR1 SGHRS, CDR2 YFSETQ. The V end was cut by 1 base, the J end by 2 bases, with 13 bases between. This CDR3 has 15 amino acids. The CDR3: CASSLNSGAAYEQYF. CDR3 DNA sequence: TGCGCCAGCAGCTTGAATTCGGGGGCGGCCTACGAGCAGTACTTC.

Only one count was recorded for this clone. This sequence joins TRBV9 and TRBJ2-2; D ambiguous. Germline lookup yields CDR1 SGDLS and CDR2 YYNGEE. The CDR3 extends over 15 amino acids. V dropped 1 base and J dropped 1 base, with 8 bases sitting between them. The CDR3 region has the DNA TGTGCCAGCAGCGTATTTGTAGAGAACACCGGGGAGCTGTTTTTT. As protein: CASSVFVENTGELFF.

The V and J genes are TRBV5-1 and TRBJ2-5; TRBD2 agrees at 9 bases. V was pared by 2 bases and J by 0 bases, with 5 bases of the junction left unmatched. The CDR3 contains 16 residues. CDR1 and CDR2 from the germline V gene are SGHRS and YFSETQ. The CDR3 nucleotides read TGCGCCAGCAGCTTTTCACTAGCGGGCTACCAAGAGACCCAGTACTTC. It specifies CASSFSLAGYQETQYF.

This clone was detected only once. V is TRBV2 and J is TRBJ2-3; D not resolved. This CDR3 is 17 amino acids long. Germline lookup yields CDR1 SNHLY and CDR2 FYNNEI. Trimming shortened V by 6 bases and J by 0 bases, and 19 bases separated the two germline ends. CDR3 sequence (DNA): TGTGCCAGCAGCGCACTCAGATCCACGGCTAGCACAGATACGCAGTATTTT. Amino acids: CASSALRSTASTDTQYF.

This clone appeared a single time. The rearrangement joins TRBV29-1 to TRBJ2-5, with D tentatively TRBD2 (6 bases). The germline V gene has CDR1 SQVTM and CDR2 ANQGSEA. This CDR3 contains 10 residues. V shed 7 bases and J shed 3 bases, with 6 bases lying between them. This CDR3 is CSGGEETQYF. The CDR3 coding sequence is TGCAGCGGGGGGGAAGAGACCCAGTACTTC.

The CDR3 DNA follows: TGTGCCAGCAGCCGGAAACAGGGGGACCTTCCGGAGACCCAGTACTTC. The encoded protein is CASSRKQGDLPETQYF. The rearrangement links TRBV13 to TRBJ2-5; 8 nucleotides match TRBD1. The V gene's germline CDR1 is PRHDT and CDR2 FYEKMQ (reference sequence). The CDR3 is 16 amino acids. After removal of 5 bases from V and 5 bases from J, the junction contained 13 bases not matched to a gene. Based on the CDR3 plus reference TRBV13 and TRBJ2-5, the full variable domain is AAGVIQSPRHLIKEKRETATLKCYPIPRHDTVYWYQQGPGQDPQFLISFYEKMQSDKGSIPDRFSAQQFSDYHSELNMSSLELGDSALYFCASSRKQGDLPETQYFGPGTRLLVL.

The chain employs TRBV6-5 and TRBJ2-7; D may be TRBD1 (6 bases). Germline values: CDR1 MNHEY, CDR2 SVGAGI. V was trimmed by 6 bases and J by 2 bases, leaving 17 bases between them. This CDR3 has 15 residues. For the CDR3, the DNA is TGTGCCAGCAGCAGGGGTAGACAGACCCCCTACGAGCAGTACTTC. Translated: CASSRGRQTPYEQYF.

The chain links TRBV9 to TRBJ2-1, with D uncertain. V lost 0 bases, J lost 0 bases, and 16 bases lay in between. CDR1 is SGDLS and CDR2 is YYNGEE in the germline V gene. This CDR3 has 18 amino acids. The CDR3 DNA reads TGTGCCAGCAGCGTAGCTCGGAGCGCTCCGAGCTCCTACAATGAGCAGTTCTTC. It encodes CASSVARSAPSSYNEQFF.

The table lists this clone with a few counts. The rearrangement joins TRBV19 to TRBJ1-2, with 10 bases identical to TRBD1. The CDR3 runs to 17 residues. Trimming took 6 bases from V and 2 from J; bases not matched to a gene: 12. The germline gives CDR1 LNHDA, CDR2 SQIVND (reference sequence). The CDR3 coding sequence is TGTGCCAGTAGGTCCGGGACAGGGGATTTGTTAAACTATGGCTACACCTTC. The encoded protein is CASRSGTGDLLNYGYTF.

This sequence joins TRBV19 and TRBJ1-2; 7 bases match TRBD1. The V gene end was trimmed by 4 bases and the J gene end by 7 bases; junction bases not matched to a gene: 6. CDR3 length: 13 residues. The germline V gene encodes CDR1 LNHDA and CDR2 SQIVND (reference sequence). CDR3 coding DNA: TGTGCCAGTAGTAAAGACAGGGAGGCTGGCTACACCTTC. It is translated as CASSKDREAGYTF. Complete variable domain (other parts from reference TRBV19 and TRBJ1-2): DGGITQSPKYLFRKEGQNVTLSCEQNLNHDAMYWYRQDPGQGLRLIYYSQIVNDFQKGDIAEGYSVSREKKESFPLTVTSAQKNPTAFYLCASSKDREAGYTFGSGTRLTVV.

The chain employs TRBV28 and TRBJ1-4, with 7 bases fitting TRBD1. From germline, CDR1 is MDHEN and CDR2 SYDVKM. This CDR3 has 13 amino acids. Germline trimming cut 10 bases from V and 8 bases from J; bases unmatched to any gene: 10. The DNA of the CDR3 is TGTGCCACCACAGGGGTGTATCGGGAAAAACTGTTTTTT. Translation: CATTGVYREKLFF.

The rearrangement joins TRBV6-5 to TRBJ1-5; TRBD1 aligns across 7 bases. The V gene's germline CDR1 is MNHEY and CDR2 SVGAGI. The V and J ends lost 6 bases and 3 bases, in that order; junction bases with no gene match: 5. This CDR3 region has 14 residues. The CDR3 reads CASRPDRSNQPQHF. Here the CDR3 DNA reads TGTGCCAGCAGGCCGGACAGGTCCAATCAGCCCCAGCATTTT.

The chain recombines TRBV2 with TRBJ2-3; 9 nucleotides match TRBD2. The length of the CDR3 is 17 residues. CDR1 SNHLY and CDR2 FYNNEI come from the germline V gene. Trimming took 2 bases from V and 3 from J; bases not matched to a gene: 9. The CDR3: CASSEPAGGEITDTQYF. Written as DNA, the CDR3 is TGTGCCAGCAGTGAACCAGCGGGGGGCGAAATTACAGATACGCAGTATTTT.

This clone has more than one count but fewer than ten. The chain employs TRBV5-4 and TRBJ2-5; weak D call: TRBD2 (6 bases). Germline lookup yields CDR1 SGHNT and CDR2 YYREEE (reference sequence). The CDR3 runs 16 residues. Trimming stripped 1 base from V and 0 bases from J, with 13 bases between. CDR3 sequence: CASSLLGTDYQETQYF. CDR3 sequence (DNA): TGTGCCAGCAGCTTGCTAGGGACTGACTACCAAGAGACCCAGTACTTC.

This chain joins TRBV7-6 and TRBJ2-3; D may be TRBD2 (6 bases). V was trimmed by 3 bases and J by 2 bases, leaving 12 bases between them. Germline V gene data show CDR1 as SGHVS and CDR2 as FNYEAQ. This CDR3 spans 15 amino acids. CDR3 coding DNA: TGTGCCAGCAGCTTTAGCGGCAAACCCACAGATACGCAGTATTTT. Amino acid sequence: CASSFSGKPTDTQYF. The entire variable domain, with the rest obtained from reference TRBV7-6 and TRBJ2-3, is as follows: GAGVSQSPRYKVTKRGQDVALRCDPISGHVSLYWYRQALGQGPEFLTYFNYEAQQDKSGLPNDRFSAERPEGSISTLTIQRTEQRDSAMYRCASSFSGKPTDTQYFGPGTRLTVL.

V usage is TRBV30 and J usage is TRBJ2-7; no definite D call. The germline gives CDR1 GTSNPN, CDR2 SVGIG (reference sequence). This CDR3 has 14 amino acids. V lost 0 bases and J lost 4, with 13 bases in between. For the CDR3, the DNA is TGTGCCTGGAGTGTACGGCCAAGATATTACGAGCAGTACTTC. Translated: CAWSVRPRYYEQYF. Full variable domain (outside the CDR3, taken from reference TRBV30 and TRBJ2-7): SQTIHQWPATLVQPVGSPLSLECTVEGTSNPNLYWYRQAAGRGLQLLFYSVGIGQISSEVPQNLSASRPQDRQFILSSKKLLLSDSGFYLCAWSVRPRYYEQYFGPGTRLTVT.

The chain combines TRBV5-5 with TRBJ1-5; no definite D call. The CDR3 extends over 15 amino acids. Per germline, CDR1 SGHKS and CDR2 YYEKEE (reference sequence). V gave up 4 bases and J gave up 4 bases, with 15 bases separating them. The CDR3 nucleotides read TGTGCCAGCAGCCCGGACGGGAGGACTAATCAGCCCCAGCATTTT. Its protein product is CASSPDGRTNQPQHF.

Only a few counts were recorded for this clone. V and J are TRBV5-6 and TRBJ2-7; 7 bases match TRBD1. The germline V gene encodes CDR1 SGHDT and CDR2 YYEEEE. V lost 2 bases, J lost 6 bases, and 5 bases stayed unmatched. The CDR3 sequence is 13 residues long. The CDR3 DNA reads as TGTGCCAGCAGCTTAGAATACAGGGGCGAGCAGTACTTC. Amino acids: CASSLEYRGEQYF.